Here is one T cell receptor (beta chain) with its context. This clonotype came up once. The antigen this receptor binds is unknown. The junction shows a germline mismatch at one end, possibly a read error. The germline V gene yields SQVTM for CDR1 and ANQGSEA for CDR2. Measured from the cysteine to the phenylalanine, the CDR3 is 14 residues long. CDR3 DNA is the only sequence kept; it has 42 bases, read in frame from the first base. The library was built by means of multiplex PCR. The instrument given in TCRdb is Illumina HiSeq 2500. TCRbeta libraries were built by three rounds of nested PCR using primers (Table S4), following protocols modified from ARM-PCR. Before sequencing, PCR products in the 200-500 bp range were cut out of the gel and cleaned up using the QIAquick gel extraction kit. Per the authors' processing: Trimmomatic was used to clean the reads, FLASH was used to merge the reads into complete CDR3 sequences, and MiTCR was used to assign the reads to V(D)J germline segments. Clonal diversity was calculated as the inverse Simpson's index using VDJtools. A read counted as productive if the sequence was in-frame and lacked a premature stop codon. TCRdb redid the processing of the public reads, applying fastp at Q25 and MiXCR, and retained in-frame beta chains. Rows matching on CDR3 protein sequence are summarized as one entry with the most common DNA and genes. It is TCRdb's table, rather than the study itself, that gives the V and J calls and clone size. The sample table lists around 79,000 distinct CDR3 sequences, roughly 72% of them with a count of one. Together, the top ten hold roughly 10% of the sample.

RNA was extracted from bulk unsorted tissue and checked for quality with a NanoDrop ND-1000 and an Agilent 2100. Donors were newly diagnosed lung cancer patients admitted for thoracic surgery in China between August and November 2014, without prior chemotherapy. The study excluded patients who had received radiotherapy or chemotherapy before or who had another cancer at the same time. Pieces of surgical tissue measuring about 1-2 cm3 were kept in RNAlater solution and stored at -80 degrees C until use. These data are taken from a study of tumor and adjacent non-tumor tissue in lung cancer (dated by TCRdb to 2017 to 2018). Looking at the study overall: By cancer type, the cohort comprised 11 to 12 adenocarcinoma patients, a couple of squamous cell carcinoma patients and 1 small cell lung cancer patient. Ages among the approximately 15 patients ranged from about 30 to 80 years, there were around ten men and 5 women, and disease was at TNM stage I to III. In total, sequencing yielded approximately 130,000,000 productive TCRbeta reads, which works out to an average of approximately 4.1 million reads per sample. Using bulk TCRbeta repertoires from under 18 lung cancer patients, the study set lung tumor tissue side by side with matched distant non-tumor lung tissue. TCRbeta CDR3 sequencing was performed on around 30 paired specimens, with one tumor sample and one normal lung sample collected per patient.

The paper's findings and limits, for the study overall: TCR diversity (inverse Simpson) was significantly higher in tumor than in normal lung tissue (around 450 vs 160, P = 0.0075, Mann-Whitney U test). Because peripheral blood was not sequenced, the blood TCRbeta repertoires of the lung cancer patients in the study went unexamined. Significantly higher TCR diversity was found in younger patients, and higher tumor TCR diversity was associated with shorter overall and disease-free survival. With only roughly 14 patients in the cohort, the authors noted that larger samples and more detailed clinical data are needed. The top 100 clones made up a significantly larger cumulative share of the repertoire in normal lung than in tumor tissue. Neither the sequencing platform nor unique molecular identifiers are named or mentioned anywhere in the methods.

This receptor chain uses TRBV29-1 and TRBJ2-7; 7 of the junction bases match TRBD2. This sequence was found in a woman aged 40 to 50 with non-small cell lung cancer. The specimen sequenced was lung tumor tissue. The CDR3 sequence is CSATTSCLANERYF. The base sequence is TGCAGCGCCACGACTAGCTGCTTGGCTAATGAGCGGTACTTC.